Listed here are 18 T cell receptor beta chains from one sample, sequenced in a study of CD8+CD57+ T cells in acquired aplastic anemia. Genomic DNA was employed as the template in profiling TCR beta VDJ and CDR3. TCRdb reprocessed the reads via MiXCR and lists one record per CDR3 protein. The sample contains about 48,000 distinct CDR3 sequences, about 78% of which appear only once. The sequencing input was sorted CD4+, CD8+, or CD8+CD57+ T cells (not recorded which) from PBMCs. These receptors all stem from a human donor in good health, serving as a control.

The CDR3 loop reads CASSRRDHSYEQYF. DNA of the CDR3: TGTGCCAGCAGTCGACGGGACCACTCCTACGAGCAGTACTTC. The chain couples TRBV25-1 to TRBJ2-7; possibly TRBD1 or TRBD2 for D (5 bases each). The CDR3 runs to 14 residues. Looked up from germline, CDR1 is MGHDK and CDR2 is SYGVNS. V lost 5 bases to trimming and J lost 0 bases, with 11 bases between them.

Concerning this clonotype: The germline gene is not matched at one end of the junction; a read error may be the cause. DNA of the CDR3: TGTGCCAGCAGGTTAGCCCTTGACACTGAAGCTTTCTTT. It codes for CASRLALDTEAFF. The V gene is TRBV11-3, the J gene TRBJ1-1, with no clear D. CDR3 length: 13 amino acids. Looked up from germline, CDR1 is SGHNT and CDR2 is YENEEA.

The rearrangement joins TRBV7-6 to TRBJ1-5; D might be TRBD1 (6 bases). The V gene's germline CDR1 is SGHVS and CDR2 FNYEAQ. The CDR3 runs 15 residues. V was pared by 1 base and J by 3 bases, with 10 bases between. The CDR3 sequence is CASSLGSGDNQPQHF. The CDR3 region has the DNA TGTGCCAGCAGCTTAGGGTCAGGGGACAATCAGCCCCAGCATTTT.

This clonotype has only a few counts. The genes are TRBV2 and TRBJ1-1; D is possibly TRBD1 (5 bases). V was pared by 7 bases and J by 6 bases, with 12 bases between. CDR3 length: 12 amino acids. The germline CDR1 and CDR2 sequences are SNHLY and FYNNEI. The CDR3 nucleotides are TGTGCCAGCATTAGACAGAGGGCTGAAGCTTTCTTT. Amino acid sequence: CASIRQRAEAFF.

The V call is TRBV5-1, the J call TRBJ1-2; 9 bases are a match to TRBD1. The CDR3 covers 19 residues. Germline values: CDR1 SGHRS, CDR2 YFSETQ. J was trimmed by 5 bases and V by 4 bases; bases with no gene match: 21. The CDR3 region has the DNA TGCGCCAGCAGCCATCTGTCCGGGACAGGGAGTTCCGTGGGGTATGGCTACACCTTC. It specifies CASSHLSGTGSSVGYGYTF.

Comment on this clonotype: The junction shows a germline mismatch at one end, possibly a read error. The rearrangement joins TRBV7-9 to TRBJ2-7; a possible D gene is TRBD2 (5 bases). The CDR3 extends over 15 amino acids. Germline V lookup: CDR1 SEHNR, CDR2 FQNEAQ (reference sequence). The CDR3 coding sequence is TGTGCCAGCAGCTTAGCTGAGGACTGGTCCCACGAGCAATACTTC. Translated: CASSLAEDWSHEQYF.

CDR3 nucleotide sequence: TGTGCCAGCAGTGCCCTACCGGGGATCTATGGCTACACCTTC. This translates into CASSALPGIYGYTF. The V gene is TRBV2, the J gene TRBJ1-2; D is ambiguous. Germline V gene sequence: CDR1 SNHLY, CDR2 FYNNEI. Trimming removed 4 bases at V and 4 bases at J, with 13 bases between. CDR3 length: 14 residues.

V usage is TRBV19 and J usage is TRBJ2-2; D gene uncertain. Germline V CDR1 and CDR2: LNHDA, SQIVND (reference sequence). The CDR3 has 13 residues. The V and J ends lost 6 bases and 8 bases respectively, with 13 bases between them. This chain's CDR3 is CASSNGRVGELFF. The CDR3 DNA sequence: TGTGCCAGTAGCAATGGAAGGGTTGGGGAGCTGTTTTTT.

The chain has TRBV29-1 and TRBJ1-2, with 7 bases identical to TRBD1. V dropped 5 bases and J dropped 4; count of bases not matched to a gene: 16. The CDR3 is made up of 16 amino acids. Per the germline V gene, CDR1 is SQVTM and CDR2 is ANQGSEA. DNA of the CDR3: TGCAGCGTTACCGGAACAGGGGCCCAGAGCCTCTATGGCTACACCTTC. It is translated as CSVTGTGAQSLYGYTF. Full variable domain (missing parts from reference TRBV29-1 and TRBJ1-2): SAVISQKPSRDICQRGTSLTIQCQVDSQVTMMFWYRQQPGQSLTLIATANQGSEATYESGFVIDKFPISRPNLTFSTLTVSNMSPEDSSIYLCSVTGTGAQSLYGYTFGSGTRLTVV.

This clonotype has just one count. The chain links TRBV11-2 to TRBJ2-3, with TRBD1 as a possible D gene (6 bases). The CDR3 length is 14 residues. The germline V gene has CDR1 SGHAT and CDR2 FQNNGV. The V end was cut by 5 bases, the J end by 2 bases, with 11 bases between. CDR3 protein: CASSQGGTTDTQYF. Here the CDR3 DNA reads TGTGCCAGCAGCCAAGGGGGTACCACAGATACGCAGTATTTT.

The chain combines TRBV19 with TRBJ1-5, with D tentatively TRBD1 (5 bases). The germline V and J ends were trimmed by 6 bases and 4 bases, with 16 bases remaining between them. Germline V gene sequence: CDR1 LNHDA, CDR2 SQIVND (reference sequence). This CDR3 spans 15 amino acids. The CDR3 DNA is TGTGCCAGTAGGGGACGGGCCCGAGGGAATCAGCCCCAGCATTTT. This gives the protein CASRGRARGNQPQHF.

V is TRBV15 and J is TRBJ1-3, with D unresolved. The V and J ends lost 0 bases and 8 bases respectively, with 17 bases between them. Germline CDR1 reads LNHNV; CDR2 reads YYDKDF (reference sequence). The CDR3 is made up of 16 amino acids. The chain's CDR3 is CATSRDLKGYGYTIYF. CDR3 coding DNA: TGTGCCACCAGCAGAGATTTGAAGGGTTATGGCTACACCATATATTTT.

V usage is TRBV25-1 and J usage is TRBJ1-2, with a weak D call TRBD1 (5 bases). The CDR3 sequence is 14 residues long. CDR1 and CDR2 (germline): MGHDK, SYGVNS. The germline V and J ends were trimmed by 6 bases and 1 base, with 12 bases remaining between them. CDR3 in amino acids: CASRASGLNYGYTF. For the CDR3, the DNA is TGTGCCAGCAGGGCATCGGGGCTTAACTATGGCTACACCTTC.

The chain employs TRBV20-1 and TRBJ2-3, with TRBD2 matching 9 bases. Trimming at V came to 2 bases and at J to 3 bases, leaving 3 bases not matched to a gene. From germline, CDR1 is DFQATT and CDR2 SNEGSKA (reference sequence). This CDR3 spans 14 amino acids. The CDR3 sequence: CSARPLAGTDTQYF. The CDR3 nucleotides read TGCAGTGCTAGACCTCTAGCGGGAACAGATACGCAGTATTTT.

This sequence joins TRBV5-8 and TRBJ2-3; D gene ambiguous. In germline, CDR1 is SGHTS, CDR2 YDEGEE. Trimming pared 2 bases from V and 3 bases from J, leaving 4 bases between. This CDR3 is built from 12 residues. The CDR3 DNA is TGTGCCAGCAGCTTAGAGACAGATACGCAGTATTTT. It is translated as CASSLETDTQYF.

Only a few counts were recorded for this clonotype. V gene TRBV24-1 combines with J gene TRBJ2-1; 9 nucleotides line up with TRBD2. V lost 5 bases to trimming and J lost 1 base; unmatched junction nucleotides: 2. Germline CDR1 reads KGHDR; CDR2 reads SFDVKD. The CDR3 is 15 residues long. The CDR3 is CATSGAGGSYNEQFF. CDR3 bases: TGTGCCACCAGTGGAGCGGGGGGTTCCTACAATGAGCAGTTCTTC.

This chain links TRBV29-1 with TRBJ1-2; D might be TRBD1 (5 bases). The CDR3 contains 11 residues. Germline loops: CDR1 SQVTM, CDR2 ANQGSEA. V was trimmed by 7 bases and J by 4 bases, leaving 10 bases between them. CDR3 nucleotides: TGCAGCGGGCAGGGCGTCTATGGCTACACCTTC. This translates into CSGQGVYGYTF.

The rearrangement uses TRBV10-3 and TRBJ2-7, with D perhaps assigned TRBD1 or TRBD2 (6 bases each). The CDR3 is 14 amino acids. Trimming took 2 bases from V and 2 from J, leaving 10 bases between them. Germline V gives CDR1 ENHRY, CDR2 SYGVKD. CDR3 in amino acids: CAISEGRGAYEQYF. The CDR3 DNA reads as TGTGCCATCAGTGAGGGTAGGGGGGCCTACGAGCAGTACTTC.